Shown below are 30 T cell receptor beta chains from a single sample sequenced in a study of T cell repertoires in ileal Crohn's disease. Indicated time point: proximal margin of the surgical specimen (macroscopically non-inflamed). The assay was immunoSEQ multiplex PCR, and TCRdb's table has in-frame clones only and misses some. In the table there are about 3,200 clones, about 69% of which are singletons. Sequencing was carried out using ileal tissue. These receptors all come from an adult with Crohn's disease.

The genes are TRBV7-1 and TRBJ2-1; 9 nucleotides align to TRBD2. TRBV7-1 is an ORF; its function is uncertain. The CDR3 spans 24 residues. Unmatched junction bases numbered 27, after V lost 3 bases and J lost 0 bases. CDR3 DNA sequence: TGTGCCAGCAGCTCCTCCTCGGGACTAGCTGGGACGACACCCAAATTTAGCTCCTACAATGAGCAGTTCTTC. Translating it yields CASSSSSGLAGTTPKFSSYNEQFF.

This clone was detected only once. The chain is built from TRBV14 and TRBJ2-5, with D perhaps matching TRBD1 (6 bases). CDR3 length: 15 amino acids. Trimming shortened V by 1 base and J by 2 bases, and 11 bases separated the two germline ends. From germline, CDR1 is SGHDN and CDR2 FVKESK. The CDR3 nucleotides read TGTGCCAGCAGCCAAGTTCAGGGGAAACAAGAGACCCAGTACTTC. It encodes CASSQVQGKQETQYF.

CDR3 in DNA: TGCGCCAGCAGCCAAGACGCCAGGGGCTACGAGCAGTACTTC. Encoded protein: CASSQDARGYEQYF. The V call is TRBV4-3, the J call TRBJ2-7, with D perhaps TRBD1 (6 bases). CDR1 and CDR2 from the germline V gene are LGHNA and YSLEER. The CDR3 runs to 14 residues. V was clipped by 0 bases and J by 3 bases, with 9 bases between them.

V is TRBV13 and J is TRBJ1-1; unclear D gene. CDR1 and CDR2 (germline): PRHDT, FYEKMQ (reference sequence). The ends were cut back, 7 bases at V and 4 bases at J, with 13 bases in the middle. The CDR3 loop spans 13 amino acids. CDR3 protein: CASNREARTEAFF. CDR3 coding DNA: TGTGCCAGCAATAGAGAAGCCCGCACTGAAGCTTTCTTT.

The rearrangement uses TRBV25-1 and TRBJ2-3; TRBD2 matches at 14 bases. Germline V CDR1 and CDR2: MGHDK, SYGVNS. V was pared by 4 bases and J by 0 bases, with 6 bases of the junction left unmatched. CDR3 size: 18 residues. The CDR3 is CASSGPGLAGASTDTQYF. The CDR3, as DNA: TGTGCCAGCAGTGGACCGGGACTAGCGGGGGCTAGCACAGATACGCAGTATTTT.

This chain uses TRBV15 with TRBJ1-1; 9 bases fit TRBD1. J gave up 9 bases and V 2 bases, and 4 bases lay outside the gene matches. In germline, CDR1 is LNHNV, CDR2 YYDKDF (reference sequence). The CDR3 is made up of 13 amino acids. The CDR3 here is CATSRPGQGQAFF. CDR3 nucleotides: TGTGCCACCAGCAGACCGGGACAGGGCCAAGCTTTCTTT.

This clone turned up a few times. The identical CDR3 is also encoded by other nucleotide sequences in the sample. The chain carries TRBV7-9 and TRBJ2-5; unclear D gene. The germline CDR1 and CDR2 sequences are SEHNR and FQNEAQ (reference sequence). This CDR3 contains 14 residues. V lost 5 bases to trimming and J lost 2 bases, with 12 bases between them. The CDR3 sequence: CASSLTGRQETQYF. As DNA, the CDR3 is TGTGCCAGCAGCCTAACCGGTCGGCAAGAGACCCAGTACTTC.

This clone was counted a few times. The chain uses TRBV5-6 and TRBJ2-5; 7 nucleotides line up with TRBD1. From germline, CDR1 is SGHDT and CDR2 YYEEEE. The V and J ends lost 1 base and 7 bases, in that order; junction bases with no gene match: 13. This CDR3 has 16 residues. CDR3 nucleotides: TGTGCCAGCAGCTTGCGCCTAACAGGGGCTAAGGCGACCCAGTACTTC. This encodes CASSLRLTGAKATQYF.

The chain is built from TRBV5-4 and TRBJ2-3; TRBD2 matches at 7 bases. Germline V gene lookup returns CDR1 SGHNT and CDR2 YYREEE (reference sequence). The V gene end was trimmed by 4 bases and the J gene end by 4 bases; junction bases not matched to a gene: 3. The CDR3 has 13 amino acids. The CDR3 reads CASSPGGADTQYF. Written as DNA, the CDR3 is TGTGCCAGCAGCCCTGGGGGGGCAGATACGCAGTATTTT.

This chain's CDR3 is CASSGKTDTQYF. CDR3 coding DNA: TGTGCCAGCAGCGGGAAAACAGATACGCAGTATTTT. The rearrangement uses TRBV9 and TRBJ2-3; the D is unclear. CDR1 and CDR2 from the germline V gene are SGDLS and YYNGEE. Trimming left V 3 bases short and J 3 bases short, with 5 bases between. The CDR3 runs 12 residues.

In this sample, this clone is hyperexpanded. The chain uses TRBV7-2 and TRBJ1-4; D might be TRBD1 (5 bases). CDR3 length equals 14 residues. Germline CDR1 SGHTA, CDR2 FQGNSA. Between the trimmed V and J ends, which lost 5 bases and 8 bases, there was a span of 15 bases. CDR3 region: CASSPRGGWEKLFF. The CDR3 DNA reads TGTGCCAGCAGCCCTCGGGGGGGGTGGGAAAAACTGTTTTTT.

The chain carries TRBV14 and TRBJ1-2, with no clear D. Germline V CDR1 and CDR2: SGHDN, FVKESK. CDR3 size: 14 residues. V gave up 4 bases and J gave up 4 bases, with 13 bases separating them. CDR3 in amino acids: CASSPGSTGYGYTF. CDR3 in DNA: TGTGCCAGCAGCCCCGGGTCCACCGGCTATGGCTACACCTTC.

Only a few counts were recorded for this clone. CDR3 protein: CASNPPSRGDQPQHF. CDR3 DNA: TGTGCCAGCAACCCCCCGTCGAGGGGCGATCAGCCCCAGCATTTT. This sequence joins TRBV28 and TRBJ1-5; a weak D match, TRBD1 (5 bases). The CDR3 consists of 15 residues. V gave up 7 bases and J gave up 5 bases, with 18 bases separating them. CDR1 and CDR2 from the germline V gene are MDHEN and SYDVKM.

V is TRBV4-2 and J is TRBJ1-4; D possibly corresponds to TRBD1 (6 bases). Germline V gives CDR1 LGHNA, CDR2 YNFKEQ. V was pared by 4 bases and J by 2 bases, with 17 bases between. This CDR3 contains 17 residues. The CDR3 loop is CASSLIRGEGTNEKLFF. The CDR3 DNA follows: TGTGCCAGCAGCCTAATAAGGGGGGAGGGGACTAATGAAAAACTGTTTTTT.

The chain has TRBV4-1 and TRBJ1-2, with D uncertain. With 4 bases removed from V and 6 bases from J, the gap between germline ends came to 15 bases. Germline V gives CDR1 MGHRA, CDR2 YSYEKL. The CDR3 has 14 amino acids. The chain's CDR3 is CASSPGWSRDGYTF. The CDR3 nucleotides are TGCGCCAGCAGCCCCGGTTGGTCGAGGGATGGCTACACCTTC.

The CDR3 DNA follows: TGTGCCATCCAAATCCGGGACAGGGGTTCAGATGGCTACACCTTC. Translated: CAIQIRDRGSDGYTF. This rearrangement joins TRBV10-3 to TRBJ1-2, with 10 bases fitting TRBD1. The CDR3 totals 15 residues. The V gene's germline CDR1 is ENHRY and CDR2 SYGVKD. V shed 8 bases, J shed 6 bases, and the junction held 12 bases outside the gene matches.

CDR3 in DNA: TGTGCCAGCAGTTACAGGGGACAGGGGACGACTGGCTACACCTTC. Translation: CASSYRGQGTTGYTF. V and J are TRBV6-5 and TRBJ1-2, with 10 positions matching TRBD1. Per germline, CDR1 MNHEY and CDR2 SVGAGI. The CDR3 has 15 residues. J lost 7 bases, V lost 2 bases, and 7 bases had no gene match.

The CDR3 coding sequence is TGCGCCAGCAGCTTGAACGGTTTTTCCGGGACTGAGCAGTTCTTC. Residues: CASSLNGFSGTEQFF. V gene TRBV5-1 combines with J gene TRBJ2-1, with D possibly called TRBD1 or TRBD2 (5 bases each). The CDR3 sequence is 15 residues long. V was cut by 1 base and J by 9 bases, with 17 bases left in between. The germline gives CDR1 SGHRS, CDR2 YFSETQ. Full variable domain (outside the CDR3, taken from reference TRBV5-1 and TRBJ2-1): KAGVTQTPRYLIKTRGQQVTLSCSPISGHRSVSWYQQTPGQGLQFLFEYFSETQRNKGNFPGRFSGRQFSNSRSEMNVSTLELGDSALYLCASSLNGFSGTEQFFGPGTRLTVL.

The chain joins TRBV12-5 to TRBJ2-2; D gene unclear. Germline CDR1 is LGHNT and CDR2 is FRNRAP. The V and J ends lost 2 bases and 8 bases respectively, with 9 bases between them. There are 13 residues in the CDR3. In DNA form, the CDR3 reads TGTGCTAGTGGTTTGATGAACTGGGGGGAGCTGTTTTTT. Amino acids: CASGLMNWGELFF.

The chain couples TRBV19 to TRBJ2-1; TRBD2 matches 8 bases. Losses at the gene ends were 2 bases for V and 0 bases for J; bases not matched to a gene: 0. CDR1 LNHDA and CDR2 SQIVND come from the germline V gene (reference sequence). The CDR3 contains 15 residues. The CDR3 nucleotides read TGTGCCAGTAGTATAAGCGGGAGCTCCTACAATGAGCAGTTCTTC. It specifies CASSISGSSYNEQFF.

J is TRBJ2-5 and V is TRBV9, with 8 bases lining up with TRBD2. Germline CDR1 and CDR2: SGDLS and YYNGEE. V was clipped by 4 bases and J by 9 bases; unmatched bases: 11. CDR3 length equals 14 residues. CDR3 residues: CASSIGLALKAQYF. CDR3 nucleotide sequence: TGTGCCAGCAGCATCGGACTAGCCTTGAAGGCCCAGTACTTC.

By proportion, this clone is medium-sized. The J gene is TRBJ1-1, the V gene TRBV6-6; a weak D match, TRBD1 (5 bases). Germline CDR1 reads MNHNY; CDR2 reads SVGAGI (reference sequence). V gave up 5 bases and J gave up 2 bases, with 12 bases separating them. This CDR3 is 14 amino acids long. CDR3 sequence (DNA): TGTGCCAGCAGTGCGCTGGGGGGAAACACTGAAGCTTTCTTT. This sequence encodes CASSALGGNTEAFF.

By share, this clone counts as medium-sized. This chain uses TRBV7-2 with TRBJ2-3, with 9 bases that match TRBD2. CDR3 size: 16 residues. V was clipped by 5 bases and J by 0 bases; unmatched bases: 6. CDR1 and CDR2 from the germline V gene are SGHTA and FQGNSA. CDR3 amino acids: CASSRSTSGSTDTQYF. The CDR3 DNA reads TGTGCCAGCAGCCGTTCGACTAGCGGCAGCACAGATACGCAGTATTTT.

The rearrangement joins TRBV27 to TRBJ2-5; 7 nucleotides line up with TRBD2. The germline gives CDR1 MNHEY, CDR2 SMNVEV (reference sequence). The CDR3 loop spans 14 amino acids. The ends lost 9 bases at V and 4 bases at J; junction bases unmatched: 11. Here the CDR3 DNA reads TGTGCCAGGAAATTACTAGCGTCGCGAGAGACCCAGTACTTC. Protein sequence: CARKLLASRETQYF.

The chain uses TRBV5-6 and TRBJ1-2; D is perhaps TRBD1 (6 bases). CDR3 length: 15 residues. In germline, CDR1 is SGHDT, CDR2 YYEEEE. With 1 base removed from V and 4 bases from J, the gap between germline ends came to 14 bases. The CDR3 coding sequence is TGTGCCAGCAGCTTGTTTGGGGGGCAGTCCTATGGCTACACCTTC. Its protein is CASSLFGGQSYGYTF.

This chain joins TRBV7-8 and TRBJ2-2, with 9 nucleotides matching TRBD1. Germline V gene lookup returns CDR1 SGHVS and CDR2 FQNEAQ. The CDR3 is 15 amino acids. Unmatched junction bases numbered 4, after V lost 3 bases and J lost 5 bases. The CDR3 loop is CASSLGQGSTGELFF. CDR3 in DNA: TGTGCCAGCAGCTTGGGACAGGGTAGTACCGGGGAGCTGTTTTTT.

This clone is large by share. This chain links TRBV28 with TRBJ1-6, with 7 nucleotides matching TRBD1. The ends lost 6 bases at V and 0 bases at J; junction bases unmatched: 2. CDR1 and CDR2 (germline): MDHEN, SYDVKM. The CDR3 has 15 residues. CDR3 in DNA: TGTGCCAGCAGGACAGGGAGCTCCTATAATTCACCCCTCCACTTT. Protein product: CASRTGSSYNSPLHF.

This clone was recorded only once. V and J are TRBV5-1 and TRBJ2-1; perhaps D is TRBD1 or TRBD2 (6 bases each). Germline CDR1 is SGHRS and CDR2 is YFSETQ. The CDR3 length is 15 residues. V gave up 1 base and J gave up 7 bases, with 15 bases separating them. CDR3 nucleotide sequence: TGCGCCAGCAGCTTGTGGGGGGAGAGGGGGAATGAGCAGTTCTTC. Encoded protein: CASSLWGERGNEQFF.

Here the CDR3 DNA reads TGTGCCAGCAGCCACGGGAAGGGGACAGATACGCAGTATTTT. Protein: CASSHGKGTDTQYF. The rearrangement uses TRBV7-9 and TRBJ2-3, with D perhaps assigned TRBD1 or TRBD2 (5 bases each). This CDR3 has 14 amino acids. Germline-derived CDR1 and CDR2 are SEHNR and FQNEAQ (reference sequence). The V end was cut by 5 bases, the J end by 3 bases, with 12 bases between.

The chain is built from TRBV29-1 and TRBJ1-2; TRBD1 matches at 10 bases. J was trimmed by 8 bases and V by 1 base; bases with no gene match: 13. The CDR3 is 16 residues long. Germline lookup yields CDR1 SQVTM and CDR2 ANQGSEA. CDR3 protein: CSVEGGGTGVAEGYTF. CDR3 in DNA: TGCAGCGTTGAAGGTGGGGGGACAGGGGTGGCGGAAGGCTACACCTTC.